This TCR beta chain emerged from a study of T cell repertoires and HLA-DP antigens. General study results and limits: Clones undetected before culture averaged approximately 34% against one allele and under 60% against the other. Total CD4+ responders were stimulated by HeLa antigen-presenting cells.

After approximately 16 days, CD4+ cells were restimulated 20 to 25 h with the same allogeneic DPB1. Stimulation used HeLa cells expressing transduced HLA-DPA1/DPB1, HLA-DM, invariant chain and CD80. Measured with immunoSEQ multiplex PCR; TCRdb has only the in-frame clones, and not every one. The repertoire holds around 2,000 clones, with 70% to 85% as singletons. V was clipped by 0 bases and J by 7 bases, with 5 bases between them. In germline, CDR1 is SGHTS, CDR2 YDEGEE. The CDR3 is 12 residues long. The sequence was obtained from a middle-aged man in good health and CMV-seronegative. The rearrangement joins TRBV5-8 to TRBJ1-5; D uncertain. What was sequenced was CD137- CD4+ T cells from cultured PBMCs. CDR3 coding DNA: TGTGCCAGCAGCTTGGCTGGGCAGCCCCAGCATTTT. Translation: CASSLAGQPQHF. Drawing the rest from reference TRBV5-8 and TRBJ1-5, the complete variable domain is EAGVTQSPTHLIKTRGQQATLRCSPISGHTSVYWYQQALGLGLQFLLWYDEGEERNRGNFPPRFSGRQFPNYSSELNVNALELEDSALYLCASSLAGQPQHFGDGTRLSIL.